These 30 T cell receptor beta chains were all obtained from the same sample, sequenced in a study of T cell responses to AZD1222 COVID-19 vaccine. Assay: immunoSEQ multiplex PCR; the TCRdb copy retains only in-frame clones and omits some. This table has 95,000 to 150,000 clones, 75% to 90% appearing once. The sequenced sample was peripheral blood, obtained on day 0 of AZD1222 vaccination. These receptors were taken from an adult in good health.

This chain connects TRBV7-3 to TRBJ2-6; D might be TRBD2 (5 bases). Germline V lookup: CDR1 SGHTA, CDR2 FQGTGA. The CDR3 is 16 residues long. V lost 1 base and J 3 bases, leaving 10 bases between the germline ends. CDR3 in amino acids: CASSLISGSGANVLTF. The CDR3 nucleotides are TGTGCCAGCAGCTTAATTTCGGGGAGTGGGGCCAACGTCCTGACTTTC.

The chain links TRBV7-9 to TRBJ2-1, with no clear D. Germline V gene data show CDR1 as SEHNR and CDR2 as FQNEAQ (reference sequence). The CDR3 runs 12 residues. Trimming removed 3 bases at V and 4 bases at J, with 4 bases between. The DNA for the CDR3 is TGTGCCAGCAGCTTTAATTACAATGAGCAGTTCTTC. Translating gives CASSFNYNEQFF.

J is TRBJ2-3 and V is TRBV5-6, with a possible D match to TRBD2 (5 bases). Trimming left V 3 bases short and J 4 bases short, with 15 bases between. Germline V lookup: CDR1 SGHDT, CDR2 YYEEEE. CDR3 length equals 15 residues. This chain's CDR3 is CASSSSPVGADTQYF. The DNA for the CDR3 is TGTGCCAGCAGCTCGTCCCCGGTCGGGGCAGATACGCAGTATTTT.

V gene TRBV6-5 combines with J gene TRBJ2-7; maybe TRBD1 (5 bases). The CDR3 runs to 14 residues. Trimming left V 4 bases short and J 2 bases short, with 12 bases between. Germline CDR1 reads MNHEY; CDR2 reads SVGAGI. CDR3 coding DNA: TGTGCCAGCAGTTCCCTGGGGCCCCCCTACGAGCAGTACTTC. The encoded protein is CASSSLGPPYEQYF.

In its sample, this clone was seen once. The rearrangement joins TRBV11-2 to TRBJ2-1, with no clear D. Trimming stripped 2 bases from V and 7 bases from J, with 9 bases between. CDR1 is SGHAT, CDR2 FQNNGV, per germline. CDR3 length equals 13 residues. The CDR3 sequence is CASSLNRHNEQFF. The CDR3 DNA reads as TGTGCCAGCAGCTTAAACCGGCATAATGAGCAGTTCTTC.

The chain employs TRBV6-2 or TRBV6-3 and TRBJ1-1; D unresolved. This CDR3 has 13 amino acids. Germline V gene lookup returns CDR1 MNHEY and CDR2 SVGEGT. The V end was cut by 5 bases, the J end by 3 bases, with 10 bases between. The CDR3 DNA reads as TGTGCCAGCAGTACGAGACACTACACTGAAGCTTTCTTT. Translated: CASSTRHYTEAFF.

The chain employs TRBV5-1 and TRBJ1-6; 11 nucleotides match TRBD1. In germline, CDR1 is SGHRS, CDR2 YFSETQ. The CDR3 consists of 15 residues. V gave up 2 bases and J gave up 9 bases; unmatched junction bases: 4. For the CDR3, the DNA is TGCGCCAGCAGCTTCGGGACAGGGGGTGGTTCACCCCTCCACTTT. Translated: CASSFGTGGGSPLHF.

This clone was picked up a small number of times. The chain recombines TRBV6-4 with TRBJ1-2, with TRBD1 matching over 7 bases. Trimming removed 7 bases from V and 5 bases from J; junction bases left unmatched: 10. The CDR3 has 14 amino acids. The germline V gene has CDR1 MRHNA and CDR2 SNTAGT. In DNA form, the CDR3 reads TGTGCCAGCAACCCCAGGGGGAGTGTGTATGGCTACACCTTC. It codes for CASNPRGSVYGYTF.

The V call is TRBV28, the J call TRBJ2-1; 8 nucleotides agree with TRBD2. Per germline, CDR1 MDHEN and CDR2 SYDVKM. The CDR3 contains 14 residues. J was trimmed by 8 bases and V by 5 bases; bases with no gene match: 8. Written as DNA, the CDR3 is TGTGCCAGCAGTCTTTCCGGGACTAGGGATGAGCAGTTCTTC. Translating gives CASSLSGTRDEQFF.

This clone was observed once. The CDR3 sequence is CASSLTTGFYGYTF. In nucleotides, the CDR3 is TGTGCCAGTAGTCTCACGACAGGGTTCTATGGCTACACCTTC. The V gene is TRBV19, the J gene TRBJ1-2; 7 nucleotides align to TRBD1. In germline, CDR1 is LNHDA, CDR2 SQIVND (reference sequence). J gave up 4 bases and V 5 bases, and 7 bases lay outside the gene matches. The CDR3 runs 14 residues.

The chain uses TRBV6-4 and TRBJ2-7, with 13 bases matching TRBD2. CDR3 length: 20 amino acids. The V and J ends lost 4 bases and 2 bases, in that order; junction bases with no gene match: 17. Germline CDR1 reads MRHNA; CDR2 reads SNTAGT. This CDR3 reads CASSVSPGLAGSRVTYEQYF. In DNA, the CDR3 is TGTGCCAGCAGTGTATCACCGGGACTAGCGGGGTCTCGGGTGACCTACGAGCAGTACTTC.

The chain joins TRBV30 to TRBJ2-7, with D possibly matching TRBD1 (6 bases). Germline loops: CDR1 GTSNPN, CDR2 SVGIG (reference sequence). V was pared by 1 base and J by 5 bases, with 18 bases between. The CDR3 is 15 amino acids. The CDR3 DNA reads TGTGCCTGGAGTGGTTCCCCTGGGACAAGGGACGAGCAGTACTTC. It specifies CAWSGSPGTRDEQYF.

The genes are TRBV15 and TRBJ1-4; D call uncertain. The CDR3 is 15 residues long. CDR1 and CDR2 from the germline V gene are LNHNV and YYDKDF (reference sequence). The V end lost 5 bases, the J end lost 2 bases, and 12 bases lay between the germline ends. CDR3: CATSSGFPTNEKLFF. In DNA form, the CDR3 reads TGTGCCACCAGCTCGGGGTTTCCGACTAATGAAAAACTGTTTTTT.

The V call is TRBV7-8, the J call TRBJ2-7, with 8 bases fitting TRBD2. The CDR3 runs 15 residues. Losses at the gene ends were 2 bases for V and 2 bases for J; bases not matched to a gene: 5. The germline V gene has CDR1 SGHVS and CDR2 FQNEAQ. Written as DNA, the CDR3 is TGTGCCAGCAGCTTAAGAGCGGGAGTGACCTACGAGCAGTACTTC. Protein sequence: CASSLRAGVTYEQYF.

The chain combines TRBV5-1 with TRBJ2-3, with 14 bases matching TRBD2. The J segment lost 0 bases and the V segment lost 3 bases, leaving 3 bases of the junction unmatched. The V gene's germline CDR1 is SGHRS and CDR2 YFSETQ. CDR3 length: 17 residues. CDR3 amino acids: CASSSGLAGASTDTQYF. The CDR3 DNA follows: TGCGCCAGCAGCTCGGGACTAGCGGGGGCTAGCACAGATACGCAGTATTTT.

This chain links TRBV4-2 with TRBJ2-7; D not resolved. The V and J ends lost 1 base and 3 bases respectively, with 22 bases between them. Germline CDR1 and CDR2: LGHNA and YNFKEQ. The CDR3 is made up of 18 amino acids. In DNA form, the CDR3 reads TGTGCCAGCAGCCAAGTGAACACGGGTAGCCTTCGCCTCTACGAGCAGTACTTC. It translates to CASSQVNTGSLRLYEQYF.

V usage is TRBV5-1 and J usage is TRBJ2-1; the D gene is possibly TRBD2 (5 bases). V lost 0 bases, J lost 6 bases, and 7 bases lay in between. Germline values: CDR1 SGHRS, CDR2 YFSETQ. The CDR3 length is 13 residues. The CDR3 is CASSLVAGNEQFF. The CDR3 nucleotides read TGCGCCAGCAGCTTGGTGGCGGGCAATGAGCAGTTCTTC. The whole variable domain, filled in from reference TRBV5-1 and TRBJ2-1, reads KAGVTQTPRYLIKTRGQQVTLSCSPISGHRSVSWYQQTPGQGLQFLFEYFSETQRNKGNFPGRFSGRQFSNSRSEMNVSTLELGDSALYLCASSLVAGNEQFFGPGTRLTVL.

The table lists this clone with a count of one. The V gene is TRBV2, the J gene TRBJ2-7; TRBD2 matches 10 bases. V dropped 6 bases and J dropped 6; count of bases not matched to a gene: 8. Germline CDR1 SNHLY, CDR2 FYNNEI. The CDR3 contains 14 residues. CDR3 sequence: CASRVGSGGTEQYF. The CDR3 DNA follows: TGTGCCAGCAGGGTCGGTAGCGGGGGGACCGAGCAGTACTTC.

The rearrangement uses TRBV19 and TRBJ2-7; 7 bases fit TRBD1. The germline CDR1 and CDR2 sequences are LNHDA and SQIVND (reference sequence). Germline trimming cut 5 bases from V and 2 bases from J; bases unmatched to any gene: 12. CDR3 length: 16 amino acids. Here the CDR3 DNA reads TGTGCCAGTAGTGCCCGACAGGGAAGGTCAGCCTACGAGCAGTACTTC. It codes for CASSARQGRSAYEQYF.

This clone was observed a single time. The genes are TRBV6-2 or TRBV6-3 and TRBJ1-1; D is undetermined. With 4 bases removed from V and 0 bases from J, the gap between germline ends came to 6 bases. Germline loops: CDR1 MNHEY, CDR2 SVGEGT. The CDR3 extends over 13 amino acids. CDR3: CASSLHVNTEAFF. The CDR3 DNA reads TGTGCCAGCAGTTTACACGTGAACACTGAAGCTTTCTTT.

This chain joins TRBV18 and TRBJ2-3; maybe TRBD2 (6 bases). This CDR3 comprises 15 residues. Trimming pared 0 bases from V and 1 base from J, leaving 8 bases between. The germline V gene has CDR1 KGHSH and CDR2 LQKENI. The DNA for the CDR3 is TGTGCCAGCTCACCACCGGCTAGCGGCACAGATACGCAGTATTTT. This sequence encodes CASSPPASGTDTQYF.

Only a few counts were recorded for this clone. V usage is TRBV15 and J usage is TRBJ2-7; 7 nucleotides match TRBD2. The V and J ends lost 3 bases and 1 base, in that order; junction bases with no gene match: 3. The CDR3 has 14 residues. Per the germline V gene, CDR1 is LNHNV and CDR2 is YYDKDF (reference sequence). The CDR3 reads CATSRGGDSYEQYF. CDR3 nucleotides: TGTGCCACCAGCAGGGGAGGGGATTCCTACGAGCAGTACTTC.

The chain carries TRBV29-1 and TRBJ2-3; D may be TRBD2 (5 bases). This CDR3 has 14 residues. The V gene lost 3 bases and the J gene lost 1 base, with 11 bases spanning the gap. Germline-derived CDR1 and CDR2 are SQVTM and ANQGSEA. In DNA form, the CDR3 reads TGCAGCGTTGATAACGGGAAGGGCACAGATACGCAGTATTTT. Translating it yields CSVDNGKGTDTQYF.

The rearrangement uses TRBV19 and TRBJ1-1; TRBD1 agrees at 9 bases. After removal of 5 bases from V and 1 base from J, the junction contained 8 bases not matched to a gene. Looked up from germline, CDR1 is LNHDA and CDR2 is SQIVND (reference sequence). This CDR3 comprises 16 residues. As DNA, the CDR3 is TGTGCCAGTAGTCGCGGGACAGGGCGCAGGAACACTGAAGCTTTCTTT. This translates into CASSRGTGRRNTEAFF.

This clone was picked up one time. The rearrangement joins TRBV5-1 to TRBJ2-7, with TRBD1 as a possible D gene (6 bases). CDR1 is SGHRS, CDR2 YFSETQ, per germline. This CDR3 comprises 13 residues. The V gene lost 3 bases and the J gene lost 0 bases, with 7 bases spanning the gap. CDR3 sequence: CASSSGASYEQYF. As DNA, the CDR3 is TGCGCCAGCAGCTCAGGGGCCTCCTACGAGCAGTACTTC.

The CDR3 sequence is CASSSGPSGAAEKLFF. CDR3 DNA sequence: TGTGCCAGCAGCTCCGGACCTTCAGGGGCCGCCGAAAAACTGTTTTTT. The rearrangement uses TRBV7-9 and TRBJ1-4, with D perhaps TRBD1 (6 bases). Germline CDR1 reads SEHNR; CDR2 reads FQNEAQ (reference sequence). CDR3 length: 16 residues. The ends were cut back, 4 bases at V and 8 bases at J, with 20 bases in the middle.

V and J are TRBV27 and TRBJ1-1, with D maybe TRBD1 (6 bases). The V end was cut by 5 bases, the J end by 5 bases, with 15 bases between. The CDR3 runs 14 residues. From germline, CDR1 is MNHEY and CDR2 SMNVEV (reference sequence). CDR3 in DNA: TGTGCCAGCAGTCCCATTAACAGGGTAACTGAAGCTTTCTTT. It codes for CASSPINRVTEAFF.

The V and J genes are TRBV21-1 and TRBJ1-1. TRBV21-1 is labeled a pseudogene. This CDR3 is built from 10 residues. This chain's CDR3 is CAKTPTEAFF. The CDR3 bases are TGTGCCAAAACCCCAACTGAAGCTTTCTTT.

The CDR3 is CASSLDIKANYGYTF. The CDR3, as DNA: TGCGCCAGCAGCCTAGATATCAAAGCTAACTATGGCTACACCTTC. This chain joins TRBV4-3 and TRBJ1-2; D remains unclear. V lost 4 bases to trimming and J lost 0 bases, with 12 bases between them. CDR1 is LGHNA, CDR2 YSLEER, per germline. CDR3 length: 15 residues.

The chain couples TRBV28 to TRBJ1-1; TRBD1 matches at 9 bases. The CDR3 totals 15 residues. Losses at the gene ends were 6 bases for V and 5 bases for J; bases not matched to a gene: 10. CDR1 and CDR2 (germline): MDHEN, SYDVKM. In DNA form, the CDR3 reads TGTGCCAGCAGCCGACCGACAGGGGGAGGAACTGAAGCTTTCTTT. This translates into CASSRPTGGGTEAFF.